This TCR beta chain was sequenced during a study of cytomegalovirus exposure and HLA in healthy donors. Clones were read by immunoSEQ multiplex PCR, and TCRdb kept only the in-frame ones, dropping some. The sample contains some 150,000 clones, about 95% of which appear only once. Worth noting for this clone: Its antigen is undetermined.

CDR1 SEHNR and CDR2 FQNEAQ come from the germline V gene (reference sequence). The CDR3 spans 16 residues. Trimming shortened V by 2 bases and J by 2 bases, and 13 bases separated the two germline ends. Notes on the study in general: With high specificity and sensitivity, the classifier reportedly diagnosed cytomegalovirus status. Within the 130 or so validation repertoires, first-cohort TCR clusters tended to co-occur, according to a later analysis. A few CMV-associated chains were confirmed in vitro to be specific for CMV antigens.

The origin of this receptor is a man between 18 and 35 years old in good health and CMV-seropositive. The chain is built from TRBV7-9 and TRBJ2-1, with D unresolved. The sample taken for sequencing was PBMCs. CDR3 residues: CASSLIESRTYNEQFF. CDR3 DNA: TGTGCCAGCAGCTTAATAGAGTCCAGGACCTACAATGAGCAGTTCTTC.